This TCR beta chain came from a study of chemoradiotherapy in HPV16-positive cancers. Produced via immunoSEQ multiplex PCR; TCRdb's table is partial and in-frame only. The sample contains 15,000 to 20,000 clones, nearly 70% of which appear only once. V was shortened by 9 bases and J by 0 bases, with 30 bases between the two germline ends. This CDR3 is 20 amino acids long. Germline loops: CDR1 ENHRY, CDR2 SYGVKD. Study-wide results and caveats: During treatment, candidate HPV-specific clones and E7-related motifs expanded in tumor. In HPV16-positive patients, HPV-responsive T-cell expansion tracked better recurrence-free survival. The functional HPV-specific definition rests on just a couple of HPV16-positive patients.

As to this clone: Its antigen is not known.

The source of this sequence is a human donor with HPV-associated anogenital cancer. The V gene is TRBV10-3, the J gene TRBJ1-5, with D perhaps TRBD1 (6 bases). Specimen: tumor tissue, collected from a patient who underwent chemoradiotherapy. The CDR3 loop is CAIKSGQGRTRGYSNQPQHF. The CDR3 DNA sequence: TGTGCCATTAAATCGGGGCAGGGAAGGACCAGGGGTTATAGCAATCAGCCCCAGCATTTT.